The source of this TCR beta chain is a study of OX40 agonist ivuxolimab in advanced cancers. Turning to the study itself: It was ivuxolimab, an agonistic anti-OX40 (CD134) antibody, that patients were treated with.

Germline-derived CDR1 and CDR2 are SGHRS and YFSETQ. V lost 0 bases and J 1 base, leaving 9 bases between the germline ends. This CDR3 spans 15 amino acids. The protocol was immunoSEQ multiplex PCR, while the TCRdb copy is restricted to in-frame clones and leaves out a portion. The sample has 80,000 or so clones, just under 85% seen once. V is TRBV5-1 and J is TRBJ2-3, with unresolved D. This clonotype was sampled from an adult with an advanced solid tumor such as melanoma, head and neck, liver or kidney cancer. Sequencing used CD4+ or CD8+ T cells sorted from blood, obtained in a trial of the OX40 agonist ivuxolimab. The DNA of the CDR3 is TGCGCCAGCAGCTTGGAGGGATATCGCACAGATACGCAGTATTTT. Amino acids: CASSLEGYRTDTQYF.